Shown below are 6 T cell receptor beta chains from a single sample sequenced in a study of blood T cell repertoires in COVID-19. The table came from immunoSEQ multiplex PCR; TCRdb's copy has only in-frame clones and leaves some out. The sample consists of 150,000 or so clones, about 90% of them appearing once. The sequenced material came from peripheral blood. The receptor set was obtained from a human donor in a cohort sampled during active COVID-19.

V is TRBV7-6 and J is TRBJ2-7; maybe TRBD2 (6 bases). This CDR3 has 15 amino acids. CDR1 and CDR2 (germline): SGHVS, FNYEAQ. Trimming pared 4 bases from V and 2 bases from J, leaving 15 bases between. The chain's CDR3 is CASSSEPGLPYEQYF. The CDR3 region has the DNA TGTGCCAGCAGCTCCGAGCCGGGACTCCCCTACGAGCAGTACTTC.

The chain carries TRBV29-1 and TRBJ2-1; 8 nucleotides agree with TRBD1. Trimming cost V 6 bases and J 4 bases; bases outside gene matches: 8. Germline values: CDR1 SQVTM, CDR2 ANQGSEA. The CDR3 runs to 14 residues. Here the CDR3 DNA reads TGCAGCGTCGATTTAGGACAGGGATACAATGAGCAGTTCTTC. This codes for CSVDLGQGYNEQFF.

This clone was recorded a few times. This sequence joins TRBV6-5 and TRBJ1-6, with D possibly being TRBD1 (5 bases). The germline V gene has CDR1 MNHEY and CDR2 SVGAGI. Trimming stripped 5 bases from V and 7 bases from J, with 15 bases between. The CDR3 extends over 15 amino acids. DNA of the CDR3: TGTGCCAGCAGTCCCCCGGGTAAGGGGAATTCACCCCTCCACTTT. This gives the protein CASSPPGKGNSPLHF.

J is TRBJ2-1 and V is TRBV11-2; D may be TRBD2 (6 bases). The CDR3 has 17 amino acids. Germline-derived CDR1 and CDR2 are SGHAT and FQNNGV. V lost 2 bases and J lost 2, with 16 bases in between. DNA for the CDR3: TGTGCCAGCAGCTTAATCCTAGCGTGGGATACCTACAATGAGCAGTTCTTC. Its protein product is CASSLILAWDTYNEQFF. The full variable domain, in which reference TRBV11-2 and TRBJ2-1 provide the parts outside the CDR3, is EAGVAQSPRYKIIEKRQSVAFWCNPISGHATLYWYQQILGQGPKLLIQFQNNGVVDDSQLPKDRFSAERLKGVDSTLKIQPAKLEDSAVYLCASSLILAWDTYNEQFFGPGTRLTVL.

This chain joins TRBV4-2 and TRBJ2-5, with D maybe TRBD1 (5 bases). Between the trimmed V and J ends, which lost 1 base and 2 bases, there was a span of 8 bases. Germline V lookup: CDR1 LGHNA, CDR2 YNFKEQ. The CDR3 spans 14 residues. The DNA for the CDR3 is TGTGCCAGCAGCCAAGTACAGGCTCAAGAGACCCAGTACTTC. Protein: CASSQVQAQETQYF.

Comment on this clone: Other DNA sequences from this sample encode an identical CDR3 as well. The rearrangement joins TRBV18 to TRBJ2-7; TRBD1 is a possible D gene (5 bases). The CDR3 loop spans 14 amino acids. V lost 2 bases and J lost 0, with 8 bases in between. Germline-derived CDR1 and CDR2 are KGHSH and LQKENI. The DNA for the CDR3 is TGTGCCAGCTCACCAAGCAGGGACTCCTACGAGCAGTACTTC. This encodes CASSPSRDSYEQYF.